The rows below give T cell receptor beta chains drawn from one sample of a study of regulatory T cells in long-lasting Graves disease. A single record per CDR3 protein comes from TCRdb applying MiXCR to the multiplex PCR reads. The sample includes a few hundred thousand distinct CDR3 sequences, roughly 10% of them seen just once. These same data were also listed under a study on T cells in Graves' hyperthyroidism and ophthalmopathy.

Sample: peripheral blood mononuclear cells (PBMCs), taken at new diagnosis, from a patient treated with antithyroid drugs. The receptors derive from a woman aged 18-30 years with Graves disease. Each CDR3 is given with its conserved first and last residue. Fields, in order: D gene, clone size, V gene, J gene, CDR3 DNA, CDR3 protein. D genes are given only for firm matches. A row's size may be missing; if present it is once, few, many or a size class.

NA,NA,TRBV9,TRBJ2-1,TGTGCCAGCAGCGTAGAAGGGACCTCGGGGAATGAGCAGTTCTTC,CASSVEGTSGNEQFF
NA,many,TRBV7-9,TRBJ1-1,TGTGCCAGCAGCTTAGTTGCACTCTACACTGAAGCTTTCTTT,CASSLVALYTEAFF
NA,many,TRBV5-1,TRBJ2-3,TGCGCCAGCAGGAGCAGAGGGGCAGATACGCAGTATTTT,CASRSRGADTQYF
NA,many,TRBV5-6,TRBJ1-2,TGTGCCAGCAGCCCCCGGGACGGGGTCGGCTACACCTTC,CASSPRDGVGYTF
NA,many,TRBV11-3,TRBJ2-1,TGTGCCAGCGGGGCGAGCTCCTACAATGAGCAGTTCTTC,CASGASSYNEQFF
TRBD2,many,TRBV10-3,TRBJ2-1,TGTGCCATCAGTGACCCCGTGGGGACTAGCGGGGGTGGTGAGCAGTTCTTC,CAISDPVGTSGGGEQFF
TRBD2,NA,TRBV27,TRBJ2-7,TGTGCCAGCTCCAGTCCGCGGGAGTTGTCCTACGAGCAGTACTTC,CASSSPRELSYEQYF
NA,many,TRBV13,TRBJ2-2,TGTGCCAGCAGCTCAATCCTACACGATAAGAACACCGGGGAGCTGTTTTTT,CASSSILHDKNTGELFF
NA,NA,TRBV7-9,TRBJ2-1,TGTGCCAGCAGAGACGTTGACGGGAGCTCCTACAATGAGCAGTTCTTC,CASRDVDGSSYNEQFF
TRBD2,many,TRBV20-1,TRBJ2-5,TGCAGTGCTTCCCGACTAGCGGATAACCAAGAGACCCAGTACTTC,CSASRLADNQETQYF
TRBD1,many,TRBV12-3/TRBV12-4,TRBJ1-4,TGTGCCAGCAAACCAAGGACAGGGGAAAATGAAAAACTGTTTTTT,CASKPRTGENEKLFF
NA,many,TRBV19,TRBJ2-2,TGTGCCAGTAGTCCCCTCTTCTTCCGGACCGGGGAGCTGTTTTTT,CASSPLFFRTGELFF
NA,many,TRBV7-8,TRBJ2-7,TGTGCCAGCAGCTGGGGGAGGGGGACCTACGAGCAGTACTTC,CASSWGRGTYEQYF
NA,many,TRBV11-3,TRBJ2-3,TGTGCCAGCAGCTTAGGGGCAACAGATACGCAGTATTTT,CASSLGATDTQYF
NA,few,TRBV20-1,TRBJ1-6,TGCAGTGCTAGGATGGGACGGCAAACGACGAATTCACCCCTCCACTTT,CSARMGRQTTNSPLHF
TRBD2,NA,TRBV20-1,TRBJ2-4,TGCAGTGCTAGCGGGAGGGAAAACATTCAGTACTTC,CSASGRENIQYF
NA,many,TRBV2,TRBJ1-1,TGTGCCAGCACCCTTGACCGTGGGAACACTGAAGCTTTCTTT,CASTLDRGNTEAFF
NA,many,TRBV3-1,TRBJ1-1,TGTGCCAGCAGCCGCAATACGGCGGGGGCCACGAACACTGAAGCTTTCTTT,CASSRNTAGATNTEAFF
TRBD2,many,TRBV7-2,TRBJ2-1,TGTGCCAGCAGCTTAGAAGTGGGGGGGAAGAACAATGAGCAGTTCTTC,CASSLEVGGKNNEQFF
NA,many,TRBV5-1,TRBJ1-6,TGCGCCAGCAGCTTAGTGGAGGGCAGGGCCTATTCACCCCTCCACTTT,CASSLVEGRAYSPLHF
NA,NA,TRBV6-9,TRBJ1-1,TGTGCCAGCAGTTACACCCAGAGTAACACTGAAGCTTTCTTT,CASSYTQSNTEAFF
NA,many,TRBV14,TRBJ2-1,TGTGCCAGCAGCCAAGGGCATTCGGGCGGGGCCAGCTCCTACAATGAGCAGTTCTTC,CASSQGHSGGASSYNEQFF
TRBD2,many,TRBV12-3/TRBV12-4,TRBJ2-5,TGTGCCAGCCGTACTAGCGGCTCCCAAGGGACCCAGTACTTC,CASRTSGSQGTQYF
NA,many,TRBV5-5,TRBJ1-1,TGTGCCAGCAGCCCTTATCAGAACACTGAAGCTTTCTTT,CASSPYQNTEAFF
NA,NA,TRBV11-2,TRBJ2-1,TGTGCCAGCAGCGCTCATACCTCAACGAACGGTGAGCAGCTCTTC,CASSAHTSTNGEQLF
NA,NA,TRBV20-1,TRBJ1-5,TGCAGTGCCACCGGGACGGGTAAGAGGAGGCAGCCCCAGCATTTT,CSATGTGKRRQPQHF
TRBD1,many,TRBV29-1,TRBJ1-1,TGCAGCGTGGTAGACAGGGACACACTTCGAGAAGATATCTTT,CSVVDRDTLREDIF
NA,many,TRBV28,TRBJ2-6,TGTGCCAGCAGTTTCAACCCGGGACCCCACCACTCTGGGGCCAACGTCCTGACTTTC,CASSFNPGPHHSGANVLTF
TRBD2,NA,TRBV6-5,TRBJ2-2,TGTGCCAGCAGTTACCGGGAGGGAATTAGAACCGGGGAGCTGTTTTTT,CASSYREGIRTGELFF
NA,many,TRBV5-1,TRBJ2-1,TGCGCCAGCAGCTTGGAGGGAGGCTACAATGAGCAGTTCTTC,CASSLEGGYNEQFF
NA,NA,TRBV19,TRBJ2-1,TGTGCCAGTAGTATCGTGGTCTACAATGAGCAGTTCTTC,CASSIVVYNEQFF
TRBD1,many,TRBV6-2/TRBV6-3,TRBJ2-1,TGTGCCAGCAATTTACTTCACAGGGGTGAGCAGTTCTTC,CASNLLHRGEQFF
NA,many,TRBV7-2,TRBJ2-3,TGTGCCAGCAGCTTCTACGTGGGAGATACGCAGTATTTT,CASSFYVGDTQYF
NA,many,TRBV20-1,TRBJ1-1,TGCAGTGCTAGAGATCAGATTAACAGGGAGCCTGAAGCTTTCTTT,CSARDQINREPEAFF
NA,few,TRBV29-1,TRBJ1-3,TGCAGCGTTGAAGACAGGGGACTCGGGAACACCATATATTTT,CSVEDRGLGNTIYF
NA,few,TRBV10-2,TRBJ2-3,TGCGCCAGCAGTGAGTCTTTACGCCCGCTTGGTGGCACAGATACGCAGTATTTT,CASSESLRPLGGTDTQYF
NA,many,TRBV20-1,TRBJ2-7,TGCAGTTCCCTCCCCCTACGGGACTCCTACGAGCAGTACTTC,CSSLPLRDSYEQYF
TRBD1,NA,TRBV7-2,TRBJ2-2,TGTGCCAGCAGCTTTTCCGGGACAGGAACCGGGGAGCTGTTTTTT,CASSFSGTGTGELFF
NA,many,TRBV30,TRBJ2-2,TGTGCCTGGAGTGTACAGTACACCGGGGAGCTGTTTTTT,CAWSVQYTGELFF
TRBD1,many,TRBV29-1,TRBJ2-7,TGCAGCGTTGGGGGACAGGCCCCCTACGAGCAGTACTTC,CSVGGQAPYEQYF